This T cell receptor beta chain was found in a study of neoadjuvant anti-PD-1 for oral cavity cancer. Study background: Nivolumab at 3 mg/kg was mostly given biweekly, three to four doses, pre-surgery.

Time point described: after neoadjuvant nivolumab, at surgical resection. Study observations and caveats: Higher pretreatment Treg/Th17 ratios tracked higher pretreatment blood clonality.

This CDR3 is 12 amino acids long. Germline V gene sequence: CDR1 GTSNPN, CDR2 SVGIG (reference sequence). Trimming took off 2 bases at V and 5 bases at J, with 7 bases between the two ends. Comment on this clone: Its matching antigen is unknown.

Data came from immunoSEQ multiplex PCR; TCRdb stores just in-frame clones and leaves some out. The sample records more than 13,000 clones, 70% to 80% being singletons. The TCR was taken from a person between 35 and 79 years old with oral cavity squamous cell carcinoma. Sample: PBMCs, taken after nivolumab (anti-PD-1) treatment. The genes are TRBV30 and TRBJ1-3; D unresolved. As DNA, the CDR3 is TGTGCCTGGAGTCATTTACGAAACACCATATATTTT. It encodes CAWSHLRNTIYF.